This TCR beta chain was obtained from a study of CD8 T cells in ankylosing spondylitis. General study results and limits: Earlier authors reported some of these motif variants in reactive arthritis synovial fluid and blood. Blood of patients with ankylosing spondylitis appeared to be characterized by a TCR beta motif of eight highly homologous variants. Reportedly, disease-linked clones are significantly enriched in ankylosing spondylitis patients' matched synovial fluid.

Quantitative 5'-RACE with molecular barcodes generated TCR beta libraries. TCRdb called the 5' RACE reads again in MiXCR, with one record for every CDR3 protein. The data hold a few hundred thousand distinct CDR3 sequences, with around 20% observed a single time. This clonotype was counted only a few times. The antigen is not known. CDR1 and CDR2 from the germline V gene are SNHLY and FYNNEI. V gave up 7 bases and J gave up 6 bases, with 7 bases separating them. This CDR3 is 11 amino acids long. The rearrangement links TRBV2 to TRBJ2-1; D is uncertain. The sequence derives from a female donor with ankylosing spondylitis or in good health (not recorded which). Specimen: blood, either unsorted or a sorted T cell fraction (not recorded which). This CDR3 is CASTRVNEQFF. The CDR3 region has the DNA TGTGCCAGCACTCGTGTCAATGAGCAGTTCTTC.